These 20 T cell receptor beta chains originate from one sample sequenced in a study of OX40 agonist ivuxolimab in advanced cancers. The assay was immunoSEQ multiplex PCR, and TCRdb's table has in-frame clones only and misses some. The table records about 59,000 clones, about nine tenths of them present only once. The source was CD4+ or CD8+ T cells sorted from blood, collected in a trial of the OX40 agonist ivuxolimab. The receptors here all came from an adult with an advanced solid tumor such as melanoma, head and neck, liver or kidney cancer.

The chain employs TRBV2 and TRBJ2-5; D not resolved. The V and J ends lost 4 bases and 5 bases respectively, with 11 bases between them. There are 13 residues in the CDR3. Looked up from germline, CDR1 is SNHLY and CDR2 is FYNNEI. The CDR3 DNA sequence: TGTGCCAGCAGTGGGTTTAACGCGGAGACCCAGTACTTC. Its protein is CASSGFNAETQYF.

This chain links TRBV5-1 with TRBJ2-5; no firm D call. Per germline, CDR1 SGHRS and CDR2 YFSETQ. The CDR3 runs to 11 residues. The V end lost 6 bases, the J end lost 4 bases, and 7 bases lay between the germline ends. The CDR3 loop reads CASTLGETQYF. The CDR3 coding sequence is TGCGCCAGCACCCTGGGAGAGACCCAGTACTTC. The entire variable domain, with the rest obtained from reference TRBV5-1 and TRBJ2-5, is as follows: KAGVTQTPRYLIKTRGQQVTLSCSPISGHRSVSWYQQTPGQGLQFLFEYFSETQRNKGNFPGRFSGRQFSNSRSEMNVSTLELGDSALYLCASTLGETQYFGPGTRLLVL.

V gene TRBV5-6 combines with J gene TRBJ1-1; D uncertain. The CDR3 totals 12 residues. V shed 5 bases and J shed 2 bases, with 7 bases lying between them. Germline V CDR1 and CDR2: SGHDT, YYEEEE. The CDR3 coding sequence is TGTGCCAGCAGTAGGCCTAACACTGAAGCTTTCTTT. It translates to CASSRPNTEAFF.

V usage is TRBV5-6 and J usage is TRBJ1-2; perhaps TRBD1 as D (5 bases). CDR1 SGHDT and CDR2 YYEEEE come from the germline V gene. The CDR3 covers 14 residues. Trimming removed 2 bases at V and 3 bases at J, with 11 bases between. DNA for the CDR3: TGTGCCAGCAGCTTCCGACGGGGCCACTATGGCTACACCTTC. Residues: CASSFRRGHYGYTF. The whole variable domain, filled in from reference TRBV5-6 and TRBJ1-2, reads DAGVTQSPTHLIKTRGQQVTLRCSPKSGHDTVSWYQQALGQGPQFIFQYYEEEERQRGNFPDRFSGHQFPNYSSELNVNALLLGDSALYLCASSFRRGHYGYTFGSGTRLTVV.

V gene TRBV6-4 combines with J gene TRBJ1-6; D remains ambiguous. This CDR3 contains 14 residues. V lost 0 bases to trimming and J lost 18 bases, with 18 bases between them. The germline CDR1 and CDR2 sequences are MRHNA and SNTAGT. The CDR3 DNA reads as TGTGCCAGCAGTGACTCGGGGTTCCCCAGTTCGGACCACTTT. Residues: CASSDSGFPSSDHF.

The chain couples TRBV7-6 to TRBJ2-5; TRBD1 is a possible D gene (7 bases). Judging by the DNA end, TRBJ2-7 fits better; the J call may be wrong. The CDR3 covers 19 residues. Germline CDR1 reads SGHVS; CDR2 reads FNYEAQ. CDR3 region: CASSPQGGSSRGRSYEQYF. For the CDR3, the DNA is TGTGCCAGCAGCCCCCAGGGGGGATCGAGTCGCGGAAGGTCCTACGAGCAGTACTTC.

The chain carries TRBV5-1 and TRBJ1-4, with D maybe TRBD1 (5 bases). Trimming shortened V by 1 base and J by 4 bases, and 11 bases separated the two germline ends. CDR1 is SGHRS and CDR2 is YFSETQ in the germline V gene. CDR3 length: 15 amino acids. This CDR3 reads CASSLLGVDNEKLFF. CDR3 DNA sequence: TGCGCCAGCAGCTTGTTAGGGGTCGATAATGAAAAACTGTTTTTT.

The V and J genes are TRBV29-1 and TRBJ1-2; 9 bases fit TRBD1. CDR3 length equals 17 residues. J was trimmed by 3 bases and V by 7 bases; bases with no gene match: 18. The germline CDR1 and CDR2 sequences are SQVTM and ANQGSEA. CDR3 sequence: CSATEGQGLGYYYGYTF. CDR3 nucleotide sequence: TGCAGCGCTACTGAGGGACAGGGTTTGGGGTATTACTATGGCTACACCTTC.

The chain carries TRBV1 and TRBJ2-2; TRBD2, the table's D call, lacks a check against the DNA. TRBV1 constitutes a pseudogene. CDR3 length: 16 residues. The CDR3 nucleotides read TGCACCAGCAGCCAAGATAAGGACCCAGAACACCGGGGAGCTGTTTTT. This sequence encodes CTSSQDKDPEHRGAVF.

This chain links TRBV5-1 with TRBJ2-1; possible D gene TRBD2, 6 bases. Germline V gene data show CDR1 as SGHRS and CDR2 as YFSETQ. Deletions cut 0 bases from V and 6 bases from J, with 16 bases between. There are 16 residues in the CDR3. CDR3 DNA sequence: TGCGCCAGCAGCTTGGGGCATGGAGGGGCTATCAATGAGCAGTTCTTC. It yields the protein CASSLGHGGAINEQFF.

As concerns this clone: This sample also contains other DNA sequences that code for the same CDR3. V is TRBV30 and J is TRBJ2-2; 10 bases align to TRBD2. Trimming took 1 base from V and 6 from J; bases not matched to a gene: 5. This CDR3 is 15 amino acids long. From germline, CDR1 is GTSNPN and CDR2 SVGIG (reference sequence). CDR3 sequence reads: CAWSGGLAGAGELFF. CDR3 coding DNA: TGTGCCTGGAGTGGGGGTCTAGCGGGAGCCGGGGAGCTGTTTTTT.

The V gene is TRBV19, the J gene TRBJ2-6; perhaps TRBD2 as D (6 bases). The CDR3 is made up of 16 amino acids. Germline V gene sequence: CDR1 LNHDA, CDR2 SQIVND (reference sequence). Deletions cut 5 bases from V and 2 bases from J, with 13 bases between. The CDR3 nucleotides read TGTGCCAGTAGTCGAAGGACTACTACTGGGGCCAACGTCCTGACTTTC. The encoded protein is CASSRRTTTGANVLTF.

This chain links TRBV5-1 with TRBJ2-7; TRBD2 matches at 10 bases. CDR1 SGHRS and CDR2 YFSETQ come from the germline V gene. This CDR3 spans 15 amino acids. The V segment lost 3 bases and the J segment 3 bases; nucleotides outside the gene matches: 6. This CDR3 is CASSSSSGSGYEQYF. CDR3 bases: TGCGCCAGCAGCTCATCTAGCGGGAGTGGCTACGAGCAGTACTTC. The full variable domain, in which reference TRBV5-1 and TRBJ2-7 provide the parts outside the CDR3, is KAGVTQTPRYLIKTRGQQVTLSCSPISGHRSVSWYQQTPGQGLQFLFEYFSETQRNKGNFPGRFSGRQFSNSRSEMNVSTLELGDSALYLCASSSSSGSGYEQYFGPGTRLTVT.

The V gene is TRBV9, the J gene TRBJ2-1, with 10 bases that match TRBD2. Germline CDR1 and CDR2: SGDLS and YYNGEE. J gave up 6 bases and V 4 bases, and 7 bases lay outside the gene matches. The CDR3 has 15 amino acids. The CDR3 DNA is TGTGCCAGCAGCCCAAATCTAGCGGGGGCCAATGAGCAGTTCTTC. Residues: CASSPNLAGANEQFF.

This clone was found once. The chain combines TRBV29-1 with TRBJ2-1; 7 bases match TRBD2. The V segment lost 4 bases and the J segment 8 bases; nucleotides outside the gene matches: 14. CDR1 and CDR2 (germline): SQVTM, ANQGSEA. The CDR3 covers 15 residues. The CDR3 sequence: CSVVIWGRAQDEQFF. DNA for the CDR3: TGCAGCGTTGTAATCTGGGGGAGGGCCCAGGATGAGCAGTTCTTC.

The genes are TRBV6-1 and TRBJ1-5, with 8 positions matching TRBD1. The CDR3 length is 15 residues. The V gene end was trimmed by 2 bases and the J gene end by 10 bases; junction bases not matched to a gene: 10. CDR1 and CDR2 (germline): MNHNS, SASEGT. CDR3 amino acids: CASSESTGGLHPQHF. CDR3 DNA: TGTGCCAGCAGTGAATCCACAGGGGGGCTCCATCCCCAGCATTTT.

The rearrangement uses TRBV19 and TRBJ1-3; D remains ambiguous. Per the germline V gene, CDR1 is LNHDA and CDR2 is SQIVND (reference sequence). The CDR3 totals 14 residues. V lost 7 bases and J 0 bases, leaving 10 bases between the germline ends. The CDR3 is CASTRQISGNTIYF. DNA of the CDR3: TGTGCCAGTACCAGACAAATCTCTGGAAACACCATATATTTT.

The CDR3: CASSPGITADTQYF. For the CDR3, the DNA is TGTGCCAGCAGCCCAGGGATTACGGCAGATACGCAGTATTTT. The chain joins TRBV7-2 to TRBJ2-3, with D tentatively TRBD1 (5 bases). V lost 5 bases, J lost 4 bases, and 13 bases lay in between. CDR1 is SGHTA, CDR2 FQGNSA, per germline. The CDR3 sequence is 14 residues long.

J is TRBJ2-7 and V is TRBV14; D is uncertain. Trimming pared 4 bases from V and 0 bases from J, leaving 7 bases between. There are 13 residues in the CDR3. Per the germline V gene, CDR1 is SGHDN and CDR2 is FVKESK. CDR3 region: CASSPDFSYEQYF. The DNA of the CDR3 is TGTGCCAGCAGCCCAGACTTCTCCTACGAGCAGTACTTC.

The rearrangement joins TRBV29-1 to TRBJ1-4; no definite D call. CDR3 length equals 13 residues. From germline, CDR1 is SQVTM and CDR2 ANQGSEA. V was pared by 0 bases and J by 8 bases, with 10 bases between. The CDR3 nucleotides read TGCAGCGTTGAAGAACCCGGGCGCGAAAAACTGTTTTTT. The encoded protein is CSVEEPGREKLFF.